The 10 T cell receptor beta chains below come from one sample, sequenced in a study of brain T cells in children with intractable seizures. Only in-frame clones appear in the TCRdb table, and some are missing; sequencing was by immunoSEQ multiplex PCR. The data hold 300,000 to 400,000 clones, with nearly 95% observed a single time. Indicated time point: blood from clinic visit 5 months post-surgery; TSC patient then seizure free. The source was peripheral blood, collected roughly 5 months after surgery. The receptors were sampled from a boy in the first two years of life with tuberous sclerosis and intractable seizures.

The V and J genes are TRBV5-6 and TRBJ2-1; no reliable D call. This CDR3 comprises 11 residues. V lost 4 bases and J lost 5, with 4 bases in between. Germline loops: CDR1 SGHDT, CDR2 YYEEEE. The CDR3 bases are TGTGCCAGCAGCCGGAACAATGAGCAGTTCTTC. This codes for CASSRNNEQFF.

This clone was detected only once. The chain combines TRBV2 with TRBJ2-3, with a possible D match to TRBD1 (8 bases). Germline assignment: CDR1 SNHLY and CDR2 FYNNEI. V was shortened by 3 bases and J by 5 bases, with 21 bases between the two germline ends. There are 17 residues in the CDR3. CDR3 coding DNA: TGTGCCAGCAGTGATGAGCGGGACAGGTGGGCTGGAGATACGCAGTATTTT. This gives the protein CASSDERDRWAGDTQYF.

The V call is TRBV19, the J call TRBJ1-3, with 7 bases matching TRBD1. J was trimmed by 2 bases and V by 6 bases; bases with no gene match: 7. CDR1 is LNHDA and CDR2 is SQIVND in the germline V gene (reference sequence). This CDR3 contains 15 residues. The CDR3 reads CASSADRLTGNTIYF. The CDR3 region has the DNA TGTGCCAGTAGCGCGGACAGGTTAACTGGAAACACCATATATTTT.

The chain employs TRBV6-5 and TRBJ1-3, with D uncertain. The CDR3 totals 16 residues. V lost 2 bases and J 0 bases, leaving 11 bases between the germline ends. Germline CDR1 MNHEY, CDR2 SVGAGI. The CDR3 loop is CASSYSRYLSGNTIYF. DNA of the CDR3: TGTGCCAGCAGTTACAGCCGCTACCTCTCTGGAAACACCATATATTTT.

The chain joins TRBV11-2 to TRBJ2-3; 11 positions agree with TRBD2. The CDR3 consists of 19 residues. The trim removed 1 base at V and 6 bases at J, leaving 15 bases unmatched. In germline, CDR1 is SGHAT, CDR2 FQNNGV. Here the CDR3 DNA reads TGTGCCAGCAGCTTAGCCCCTGGGACTAGCGGAGGTCTCTCCGATACGCAGTATTTT. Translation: CASSLAPGTSGGLSDTQYF.

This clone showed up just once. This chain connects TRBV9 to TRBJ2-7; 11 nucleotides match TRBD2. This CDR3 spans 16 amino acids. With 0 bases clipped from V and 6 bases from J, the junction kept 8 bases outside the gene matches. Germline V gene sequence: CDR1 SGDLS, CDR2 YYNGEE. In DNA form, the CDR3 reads TGTGCCAGCAGCGTAGGTTTCGGACTAGCGGGCGGCGAGCAGTACTTC. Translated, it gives CASSVGFGLAGGEQYF.

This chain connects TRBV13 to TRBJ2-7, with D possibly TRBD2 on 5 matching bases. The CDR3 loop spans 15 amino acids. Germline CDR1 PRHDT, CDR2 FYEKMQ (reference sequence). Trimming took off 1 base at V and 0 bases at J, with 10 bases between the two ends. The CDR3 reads CASSLVTGSSYEQYF. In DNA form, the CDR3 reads TGTGCCAGCAGCTTAGTTACGGGGAGCTCCTACGAGCAGTACTTC.

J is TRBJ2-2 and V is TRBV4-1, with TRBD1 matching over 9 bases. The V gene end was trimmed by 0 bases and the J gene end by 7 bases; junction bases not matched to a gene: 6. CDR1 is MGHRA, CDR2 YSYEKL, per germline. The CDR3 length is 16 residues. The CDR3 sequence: CASSQDPWTGDGELFF. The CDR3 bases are TGCGCCAGCAGCCAAGATCCCTGGACAGGGGACGGGGAGCTGTTTTTT.

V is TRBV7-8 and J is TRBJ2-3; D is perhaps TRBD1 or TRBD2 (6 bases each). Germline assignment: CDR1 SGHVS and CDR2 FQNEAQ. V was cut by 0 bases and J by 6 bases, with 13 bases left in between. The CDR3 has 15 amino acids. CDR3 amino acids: CASSLAPGASDTQYF. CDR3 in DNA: TGTGCCAGCAGCTTAGCGCCGGGGGCCTCGGATACGCAGTATTTT. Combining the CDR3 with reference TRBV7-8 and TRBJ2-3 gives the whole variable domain GAGVSQSPRYKVAKRGQDVALRCDPISGHVSLFWYQQALGQGPEFLTYFQNEAQLDKSGLPSDRFFAERPEGSVSTLKIQRTQQEDSAVYLCASSLAPGASDTQYFGPGTRLTVL.

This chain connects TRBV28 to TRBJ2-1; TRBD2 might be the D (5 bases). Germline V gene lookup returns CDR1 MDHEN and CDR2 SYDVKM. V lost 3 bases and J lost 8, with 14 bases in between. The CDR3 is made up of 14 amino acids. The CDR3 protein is CASSFGGLGDEQFF. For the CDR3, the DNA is TGTGCCAGCAGTTTCGGCGGGCTGGGAGATGAGCAGTTCTTC.